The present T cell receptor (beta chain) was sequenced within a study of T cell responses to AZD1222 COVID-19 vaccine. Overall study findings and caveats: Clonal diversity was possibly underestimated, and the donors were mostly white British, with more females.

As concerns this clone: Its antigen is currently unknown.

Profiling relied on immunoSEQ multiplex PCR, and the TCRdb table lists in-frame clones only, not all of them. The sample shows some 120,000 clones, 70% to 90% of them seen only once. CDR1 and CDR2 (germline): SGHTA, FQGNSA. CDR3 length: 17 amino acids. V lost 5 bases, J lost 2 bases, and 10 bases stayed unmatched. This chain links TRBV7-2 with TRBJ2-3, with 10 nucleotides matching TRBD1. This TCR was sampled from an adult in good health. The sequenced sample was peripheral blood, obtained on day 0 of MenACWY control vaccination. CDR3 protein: CASSAQWGQGPTDTQYF. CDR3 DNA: TGTGCCAGCAGCGCTCAATGGGGACAGGGGCCCACAGATACGCAGTATTTT.